This TCR beta chain was identified in a study of neoadjuvant anti-PD-1 for oral cavity cancer. Study-wide context: Most patients had three to four biweekly doses of 3 mg/kg nivolumab before resection.

Looked up from germline, CDR1 is GTSNPN and CDR2 is SVGIG (reference sequence). Between the trimmed V and J ends, which lost 8 bases and 3 bases, there was a span of 16 bases. This CDR3 has 13 amino acids. Profiled with immunoSEQ multiplex PCR; TCRdb holds only in-frame clones, not every one. The sample holds about 14,000 clones; about 70% are singletons and the top ten take 2.5% to 3.5%. The genes are TRBV30 and TRBJ1-2; tentatively, D is TRBD1 (6 bases). The sequences come from PBMCs, collected before nivolumab (anti-PD-1) treatment. The source is a person between 40 and 85 years old with oral cavity squamous cell carcinoma. The CDR3 loop reads CAARGTPYYGYTF. CDR3 nucleotide sequence: TGTGCCGCCCGCGGGACACCTTACTATGGCTACACCTTC.